These 22 T cell receptor beta chains were sequenced from one sample in a study of CD8 T cells in ankylosing spondylitis. Whole-study findings and limits: Typical of ankylosing spondylitis blood, it appeared, was a TCR beta motif of several highly homologous variants.

TCRdb passed the 5' RACE reads through MiXCR, listing each CDR3 protein once. The sample lists some 100,000 distinct CDR3 sequences, approximately 9.6% seen once, with approximately 30% in the top ten. These receptors' targets are unknown. Sequencing was carried out using blood, either unsorted or a sorted T cell fraction (not recorded which). These receptors originate from a male donor with ankylosing spondylitis.

Only a few counts were recorded for this clonotype. This chain joins TRBV24-1 and TRBJ2-1; 15 positions agree with TRBD2. Germline V gives CDR1 KGHDR, CDR2 SFDVKD. This CDR3 spans 16 amino acids. The J segment lost 9 bases and the V segment lost 4 bases, leaving 6 bases of the junction unmatched. The CDR3 DNA sequence: TGTGCCACCAGTGACGGGACTAGCGGGAGGAGTAGTGAGCAGTTCTTC. Its translation: CATSDGTSGRSSEQFF.

This clonotype was recorded at least ten times. This chain joins TRBV12-3 or TRBV12-4 and TRBJ2-1, with a tentative D call TRBD2 (6 bases). There are 14 residues in the CDR3. Trimming took 5 bases from V and 3 from J, leaving 11 bases between them. The CDR3 sequence is CASSTSLGYNEQFF. The CDR3 DNA reads TGTGCCAGCAGTACTAGCCTAGGCTACAATGAGCAGTTCTTC.

This rearrangement joins TRBV7-6 to TRBJ2-7; D might be TRBD1 (6 bases). V lost 8 bases and J lost 7, with 21 bases in between. From germline, CDR1 is SGHVS and CDR2 FNYEAQ. The CDR3 runs to 14 residues. The CDR3 DNA is TGTGCCAGCGCCCTTGGGGGAATAACAGGGGAGCAGTACTTC. It is translated as CASALGGITGEQYF. Full variable domain (missing parts from reference TRBV7-6 and TRBJ2-7): GAGVSQSPRYKVTKRGQDVALRCDPISGHVSLYWYRQALGQGPEFLTYFNYEAQQDKSGLPNDRFSAERPEGSISTLTIQRTEQRDSAMYRCASALGGITGEQYFGPGTRLTVT.

The V call is TRBV29-1, the J call TRBJ1-1; the D is unclear. Germline CDR1 reads SQVTM; CDR2 reads ANQGSEA. The CDR3 totals 11 residues. The V gene lost 3 bases and the J gene lost 1 base, with 3 bases spanning the gap. The CDR3, as DNA: TGCAGCGTTGAGTCGAACACTGAAGCTTTCTTT. This translates into CSVESNTEAFF.

This chain links TRBV24-1 with TRBJ2-5; no firm D call. The V gene lost 8 bases and the J gene lost 3 bases, with 15 bases spanning the gap. Germline V gene sequence: CDR1 KGHDR, CDR2 SFDVKD. The CDR3 is made up of 14 amino acids. This CDR3 reads CATILRPQEETQYF. The CDR3 DNA is TGTGCCACCATTCTCCGCCCCCAGGAAGAGACCCAGTACTTC.

Only a few counts were recorded for this clonotype. The chain combines TRBV10-3 with TRBJ1-1; TRBD1 matches at 8 bases. The CDR3 extends over 14 amino acids. CDR1 is ENHRY, CDR2 SYGVKD, per germline. V shed 7 bases and J 2 bases; nucleotides not matched to a gene: 6. The CDR3 protein is CAITDDRGNTEAFF. The CDR3 bases are TGTGCCATCACTGACGACAGGGGCAACACTGAAGCTTTCTTT.

This sequence joins TRBV27 and TRBJ2-7; D not certain. V lost 0 bases and J lost 1, with 7 bases in between. From germline, CDR1 is MNHEY and CDR2 SMNVEV (reference sequence). The CDR3 runs 14 residues. The CDR3 region is CASSLSLGSYEQYF. The CDR3 nucleotides are TGTGCCAGCAGTTTATCGCTGGGATCCTACGAGCAGTACTTC.

This clonotype occurred a few times. In DNA, the CDR3 is TGTGCCAGCAGTTACTCCAGCGGGAGCTCCCAAGAGACCCAGTACTTC. Residues: CASSYSSGSSQETQYF. V gene TRBV6-5 combines with J gene TRBJ2-5; 8 nucleotides align to TRBD2. Germline V gives CDR1 MNHEY, CDR2 SVGAGI. The CDR3 consists of 16 residues. The V and J ends lost 0 bases and 1 base, in that order; junction bases with no gene match: 4.

This clonotype was seen repeatedly, ten times or more. This chain joins TRBV11-2 and TRBJ2-2; TRBD1 matches at 7 bases. The CDR3 totals 13 residues. CDR1 SGHAT and CDR2 FQNNGV come from the germline V gene. J gave up 15 bases and V 4 bases, and 11 bases lay outside the gene matches. CDR3 sequence: CASSSSTGTAMFF. The CDR3 DNA sequence: TGTGCCAGCAGCTCCTCAACCGGGACAGCAATGTTTTTT.

This clonotype was observed a handful of times. J is TRBJ2-1 and V is TRBV9, with a weak D call TRBD1 (5 bases). The CDR3 runs to 13 residues. Germline assignment: CDR1 SGDLS and CDR2 YYNGEE. With 5 bases removed from V and 5 bases from J, the gap between germline ends came to 11 bases. The CDR3 region has the DNA TGTGCCAGCAGAGGGGCCCAGAACAATGAGCAGTTCTTC. Encoded protein: CASRGAQNNEQFF.

As for this clonotype: One end of the junction fails to match germline, which may point to a read error. The chain links TRBV7-9 to TRBJ2-3, with unresolved D. There are 11 residues in the CDR3. Germline assignment: CDR1 SEHNR and CDR2 FQNEAQ (reference sequence). DNA for the CDR3: TGTGCCAGCAGCTTAGACGCGGCATTACTTTTT. This gives the protein CASSLDAALLF.

The J gene is TRBJ1-2, the V gene TRBV12-3 or TRBV12-4; D not certain. The CDR3 has 15 amino acids. Trimming took off 4 bases at V and 6 bases at J, with 18 bases between the two ends. For the CDR3, the DNA is TGTGCCAGCAGTTATTTTCTGGGTGCAGACAATGGCTACACCTTC. Protein product: CASSYFLGADNGYTF.

The chain employs TRBV5-4 and TRBJ2-5; TRBD2 agrees at 12 bases. Per the germline V gene, CDR1 is SGHNT and CDR2 is YYREEE (reference sequence). After removal of 0 bases from V and 5 bases from J, the junction contained 5 bases not matched to a gene. The CDR3 is 16 residues long. In nucleotides, the CDR3 is TGTGCCAGCAGCTTGGCCGGACTAGCGGGGCAGGAGACCCAGTACTTC. It is translated as CASSLAGLAGQETQYF.

This clonotype was seen a few times. This chain connects TRBV4-2 to TRBJ1-1, with D unresolved. The CDR3 totals 16 residues. The ends were cut back, 0 bases at V and 0 bases at J, with 11 bases in the middle. From germline, CDR1 is LGHNA and CDR2 YNFKEQ. CDR3 sequence reads: CASSQDREAMNTEAFF. In nucleotides, the CDR3 is TGTGCCAGCAGCCAAGATCGGGAGGCCATGAACACTGAAGCTTTCTTT.

This clonotype has just a few counts. V and J are TRBV7-6 and TRBJ2-5; D is undetermined. There are 14 residues in the CDR3. V was pared by 6 bases and J by 0 bases, with 11 bases between. Germline V CDR1 and CDR2: SGHVS, FNYEAQ. The DNA of the CDR3 is TGTGCCAGCAGTTATAATGCTAACCAAGAGACCCAGTACTTC. It is translated as CASSYNANQETQYF.

This clonotype has a count of ten or more. This chain uses TRBV20-1 with TRBJ2-2, with a weak D call TRBD1 (6 bases). The CDR3 runs 16 residues. The V end lost 5 bases, the J end lost 4 bases, and 20 bases lay between the germline ends. Germline CDR1 and CDR2: DFQATT and SNEGSKA (reference sequence). In DNA form, the CDR3 reads TGCAGTGCTCCCCGTATCGACAGGCGAAGCACCGGGGAGCTGTTTTTT. Its protein is CSAPRIDRRSTGELFF.

The rearrangement joins TRBV11-2 to TRBJ2-4; 8 bases fit TRBD1. The CDR3 spans 16 residues. V shed 1 base and J 6 bases; nucleotides not matched to a gene: 8. Looked up from germline, CDR1 is SGHAT and CDR2 is FQNNGV. The DNA for the CDR3 is TGTGCCAGCAGCTTAGTCCTGGACAGGGAGAGAAACATTCAGTACTTC. Residues: CASSLVLDRERNIQYF.

The J gene is TRBJ1-4, the V gene TRBV30; D gene uncertain. Deletions cut 2 bases from V and 8 bases from J, with 12 bases between. The CDR3 runs 13 residues. CDR1 is GTSNPN and CDR2 is SVGIG in the germline V gene (reference sequence). The CDR3: CAWSKPMGEKLFF. CDR3 nucleotide sequence: TGTGCCTGGAGTAAGCCAATGGGGGAAAAACTGTTTTTT.

The chain is built from TRBV25-1 and TRBJ2-2; D is unresolved. Germline V CDR1 and CDR2: MGHDK, SYGVNS. There are 13 residues in the CDR3. Trimming stripped 1 base from V and 6 bases from J, with 6 bases between. The DNA of the CDR3 is TGTGCCAGCAGTGAATGGTCGGCCGGGGAGCTGTTTTTT. As protein: CASSEWSAGELFF.

This clonotype has just a few counts. CDR3 sequence (DNA): TGTGCCAGCAGCTTAGTCCCAGACAGGGGGGACTACGAGCAGTACTTC. Amino acid sequence: CASSLVPDRGDYEQYF. This sequence joins TRBV7-9 and TRBJ2-7, with 9 bases aligning to TRBD1. Germline assignment: CDR1 SEHNR and CDR2 FQNEAQ (reference sequence). Losses at the gene ends were 1 base for V and 3 bases for J; bases not matched to a gene: 7. This CDR3 region has 16 residues.

Only a few counts were recorded for this clonotype. The chain uses TRBV2 and TRBJ2-7; TRBD1 matches 8 bases. Germline-derived CDR1 and CDR2 are SNHLY and FYNNEI. Losses at the gene ends were 0 bases for V and 3 bases for J; bases not matched to a gene: 10. The CDR3 runs to 17 residues. The CDR3 sequence is CASSEADYPGTGYEQYV. The CDR3, as DNA: TGTGCCAGCAGTGAAGCTGATTATCCCGGGACAGGCTACGAGCAGTACGTC.

This clonotype was seen only a few times. The chain combines TRBV3-1 with TRBJ1-1; 10 bases agree with TRBD1. Germline V CDR1 and CDR2: LGHDT, YNNKEL (reference sequence). J gave up 0 bases and V 7 bases, and 2 bases lay outside the gene matches. This CDR3 is 14 amino acids long. This CDR3 is CASTGQGMNTEAFF. The CDR3 DNA reads as TGTGCCAGCACGGGACAGGGGATGAACACTGAAGCTTTCTTT.